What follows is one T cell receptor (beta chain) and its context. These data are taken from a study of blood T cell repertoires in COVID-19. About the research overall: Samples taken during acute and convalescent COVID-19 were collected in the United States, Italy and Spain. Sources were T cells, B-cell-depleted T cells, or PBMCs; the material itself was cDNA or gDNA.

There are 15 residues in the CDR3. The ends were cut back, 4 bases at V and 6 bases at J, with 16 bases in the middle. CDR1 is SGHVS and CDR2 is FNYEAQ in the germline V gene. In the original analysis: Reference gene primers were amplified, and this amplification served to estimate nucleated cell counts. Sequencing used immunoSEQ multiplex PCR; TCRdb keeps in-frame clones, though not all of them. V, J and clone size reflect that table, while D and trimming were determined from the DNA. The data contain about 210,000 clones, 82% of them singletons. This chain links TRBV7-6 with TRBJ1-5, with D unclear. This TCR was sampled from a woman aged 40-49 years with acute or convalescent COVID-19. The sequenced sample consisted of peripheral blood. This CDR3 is CASSSLGGQGQPQHF. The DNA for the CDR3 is TGTGCCAGCAGCTCCCTGGGAGGGCAAGGTCAGCCCCAGCATTTT.